Following are 17 T cell receptor beta chains from one sample sequenced in a study of blood T cell repertoires in COVID-19. Assay used: immunoSEQ multiplex PCR; TCRdb lists only in-frame clones, some missing. The sample shows 250,000 or so clones, 86% of them seen only once. Specimen: peripheral blood. The receptors shown here come from a man aged 35-49 years with active or convalescent COVID-19.

The chain has TRBV15 and TRBJ1-5, with TRBD1 as a possible D gene (5 bases). CDR1 and CDR2 from the germline V gene are LNHNV and YYDKDF (reference sequence). With 0 bases removed from V and 2 bases from J, the gap between germline ends came to 8 bases. CDR3 length equals 15 residues. CDR3 nucleotides: TGTGCCACCAGCAGAGATTTAGGGGGCAATCAGCCCCAGCATTTT. Its protein is CATSRDLGGNQPQHF.

This clone has a single count. The V and J genes are TRBV28 and TRBJ1-2; a possible D gene is TRBD1 (5 bases). The CDR3 contains 13 residues. Looked up from germline, CDR1 is MDHEN and CDR2 is SYDVKM. Trimming left V 4 bases short and J 14 bases short, with 20 bases between. CDR3 in amino acids: CASSSPEWGVFTF. CDR3 DNA sequence: TGTGCCAGCAGTTCCCCAGAGTGGGGGGTTTTTACCTTC.

This clone came up a few times. This chain uses TRBV5-1 with TRBJ1-4; 8 bases align to TRBD1. CDR3 length equals 16 residues. Germline lookup yields CDR1 SGHRS and CDR2 YFSETQ. After removal of 4 bases from V and 0 bases from J, the junction contained 5 bases not matched to a gene. The CDR3 sequence is CASSNGQGATNEKLFF. For the CDR3, the DNA is TGCGCCAGCAGCAATGGACAGGGAGCAACTAATGAAAAACTGTTTTTT. Drawing the rest from reference TRBV5-1 and TRBJ1-4, the complete variable domain is KAGVTQTPRYLIKTRGQQVTLSCSPISGHRSVSWYQQTPGQGLQFLFEYFSETQRNKGNFPGRFSGRQFSNSRSEMNVSTLELGDSALYLCASSNGQGATNEKLFFGSGTQLSVL.

This chain links TRBV11-2 with TRBJ2-3, with TRBD2 identical over 9 bases. Trimming took 5 bases from V and 4 from J; bases not matched to a gene: 13. The CDR3 is 17 amino acids. Germline CDR1 is SGHAT and CDR2 is FQNNGV. The CDR3 bases are TGTGCCAGCAGCCTGGTCTTAGGCGGGGGGGCGGCAGATACGCAGTATTTT. This codes for CASSLVLGGGAADTQYF.

The gene calls are TRBV30 and TRBJ1-1; 9 nucleotides align to TRBD1. The CDR3 has 13 amino acids. The germline V gene has CDR1 GTSNPN and CDR2 SVGIG (reference sequence). V was clipped by 4 bases and J by 10 bases; unmatched bases: 10. The CDR3 DNA reads TGTGCCTGGAAAGCCGGGACAGGGCTCACAGCTTTCTTT. It yields the protein CAWKAGTGLTAFF. Drawing the rest from reference TRBV30 and TRBJ1-1, the complete variable domain is SQTIHQWPATLVQPVGSPLSLECTVEGTSNPNLYWYRQAAGRGLQLLFYSVGIGQISSEVPQNLSASRPQDRQFILSSKKLLLSDSGFYLCAWKAGTGLTAFFGQGTRLTVV.

This clone has only one observation. The chain carries TRBV30 and TRBJ1-1; maybe TRBD1 (5 bases). Trimming left V 4 bases short and J 4 bases short, with 13 bases between. The CDR3 totals 13 residues. Germline CDR1 GTSNPN, CDR2 SVGIG (reference sequence). CDR3 coding DNA: TGTGCCTGGAACCCCCAAAGGGGCACTGAAGCTTTCTTT. Its protein is CAWNPQRGTEAFF.

The chain is built from TRBV5-1 and TRBJ2-2; 7 positions agree with TRBD1. CDR1 is SGHRS and CDR2 is YFSETQ in the germline V gene. This CDR3 contains 16 residues. V shed 4 bases, J shed 0 bases, and the junction held 6 bases outside the gene matches. The CDR3 DNA reads as TGCGCCAGCAGCCTGGACAGGTTCGCGAACACCGGGGAGCTGTTTTTT. Encoded protein: CASSLDRFANTGELFF.

This sequence joins TRBV21-1 and TRBJ2-7; the D call TRBD1 from the table was never checked on the DNA. TRBV21-1 has pseudogene status. The CDR3 has 13 amino acids. The CDR3 is CASSLTVGSEQYF. The CDR3 DNA reads TGTGCCAGCAGCCTGACAGTAGGATCCGAGCAGTACTTC.

The chain recombines TRBV23-1 with TRBJ1-6; D is perhaps TRBD1 (6 bases). TRBV23-1 is noted as an ORF with a role that remains uncertain. Between the trimmed V and J ends, which lost 5 bases and 7 bases, there was a span of 18 bases. The CDR3 covers 16 residues. The CDR3 reads CASSSLNRVPNSPLHF. In DNA, the CDR3 is TGCGCCAGCAGTTCACTCAACAGGGTCCCAAATTCACCCCTCCACTTT.

This clone has just one count. The CDR3 is CASSLSRGGNTEAFF. CDR3 DNA: TGTGCCAGCAGTTTAAGCAGGGGCGGGAACACTGAAGCTTTCTTT. V and J are TRBV27 and TRBJ1-1, with D possibly being TRBD1 (6 bases). The CDR3 length is 15 residues. The ends were cut back, 2 bases at V and 1 base at J, with 11 bases in the middle. Germline assignment: CDR1 MNHEY and CDR2 SMNVEV (reference sequence).

The rearrangement links TRBV4-2 to TRBJ2-3; 10 bases align to TRBD2. Germline V CDR1 and CDR2: LGHNA, YNFKEQ. With V trimmed by 0 bases and J by 4 bases, 7 bases remained unmatched. This CDR3 contains 17 residues. The CDR3 sequence: CASSQDFFSGGSDTQYF. In DNA, the CDR3 is TGTGCCAGCAGCCAAGATTTTTTTAGCGGGGGGTCAGATACGCAGTATTTT.

V is TRBV19 and J is TRBJ1-5; weak D call: TRBD1 (5 bases). The germline CDR1 and CDR2 sequences are LNHDA and SQIVND (reference sequence). The CDR3 spans 16 residues. V lost 5 bases to trimming and J lost 5 bases, with 19 bases between them. CDR3 in amino acids: CASSQPRTGGHQPQHF. The CDR3 DNA sequence: TGTGCCAGTAGTCAGCCGAGAACGGGGGGTCATCAGCCCCAGCATTTT.

J is TRBJ1-1 and V is TRBV12-5; tentatively, D is TRBD1 (5 bases). The CDR3 has 14 amino acids. CDR1 LGHNT and CDR2 FRNRAP come from the germline V gene. V lost 7 bases and J lost 5, with 17 bases in between. CDR3 in amino acids: CASVSPMGGTEAFF. The CDR3 nucleotides are TGTGCTAGTGTCAGTCCAATGGGGGGAACTGAAGCTTTCTTT.

The chain employs TRBV3-1 (or the pseudogene TRBV3-2) and TRBJ1-3, with D perhaps TRBD1 (5 bases). CDR1 is LGHDT, CDR2 YNNKEL, per germline (reference sequence). The CDR3 has 13 residues. Trimming left V 4 bases short and J 9 bases short, with 13 bases between. DNA of the CDR3: TGTGCCAGCAGCCCAGGCAGGGAGGGCACCATATATTTT. Translation gives CASSPGREGTIYF.

V gene TRBV19 combines with J gene TRBJ2-2, with 10 bases that match TRBD1. This CDR3 spans 15 amino acids. CDR1 and CDR2 (germline): LNHDA, SQIVND (reference sequence). Unmatched junction bases numbered 9, after V lost 7 bases and J lost 7 bases. In DNA form, the CDR3 reads TGTGCCAGTATCGGAACGGGACAGGGGCACGGGGAGCTGTTTTTT. Translation: CASIGTGQGHGELFF.

The V and J genes are TRBV19 and TRBJ2-7; 9 positions agree with TRBD1. The CDR3 totals 13 residues. J was trimmed by 4 bases and V by 5 bases; bases with no gene match: 3. Germline CDR1 LNHDA, CDR2 SQIVND (reference sequence). Here the CDR3 DNA reads TGTGCCAGTAGTGAGGGACAGGGTTACGAGCAGTACTTC. Translating it yields CASSEGQGYEQYF.

This chain connects TRBV7-9 to TRBJ1-1; 9 positions match TRBD1. The CDR3 covers 15 residues. V was clipped by 5 bases and J by 7 bases; unmatched bases: 11. The germline CDR1 and CDR2 sequences are SEHNR and FQNEAQ (reference sequence). CDR3 in DNA: TGTGCCAGCAGCCCCACGGACAGGGGAAAGATTGAAGCTTTCTTT. It encodes CASSPTDRGKIEAFF.